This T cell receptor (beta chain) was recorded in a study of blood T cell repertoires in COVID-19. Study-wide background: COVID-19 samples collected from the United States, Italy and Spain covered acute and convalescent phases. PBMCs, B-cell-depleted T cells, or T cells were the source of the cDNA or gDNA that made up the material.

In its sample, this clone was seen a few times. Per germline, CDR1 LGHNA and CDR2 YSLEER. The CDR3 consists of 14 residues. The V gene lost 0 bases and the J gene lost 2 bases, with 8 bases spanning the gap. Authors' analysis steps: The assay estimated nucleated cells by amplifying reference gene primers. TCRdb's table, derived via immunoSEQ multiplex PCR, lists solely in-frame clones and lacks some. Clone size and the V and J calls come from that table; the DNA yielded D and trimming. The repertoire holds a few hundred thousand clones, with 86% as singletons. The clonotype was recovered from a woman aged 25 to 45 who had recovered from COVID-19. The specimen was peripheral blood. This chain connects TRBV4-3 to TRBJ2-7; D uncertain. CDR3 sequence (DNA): TGCGCCAGCAGCCAAGATCGCTACGCCTACGAGCAGTACTTC. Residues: CASSQDRYAYEQYF.